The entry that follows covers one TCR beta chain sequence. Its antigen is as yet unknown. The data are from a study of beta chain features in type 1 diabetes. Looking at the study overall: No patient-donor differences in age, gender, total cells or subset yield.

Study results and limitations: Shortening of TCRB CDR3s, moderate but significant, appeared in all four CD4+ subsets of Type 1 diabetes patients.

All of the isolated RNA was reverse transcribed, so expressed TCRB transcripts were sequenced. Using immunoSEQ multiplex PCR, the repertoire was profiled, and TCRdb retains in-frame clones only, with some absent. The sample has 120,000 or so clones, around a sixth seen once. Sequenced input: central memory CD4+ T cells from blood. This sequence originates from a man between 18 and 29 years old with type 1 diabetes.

In DNA form, the CDR3 reads TGTGCCAGCAGTGCAGCTGGGGCCAACGTCCTGACTTTC. This codes for CASSAAGANVLTF. The V gene is TRBV6-1, the J gene TRBJ2-6; no clear D gene. CDR1 is MNHNS and CDR2 is SASEGT in the germline V gene. The CDR3 has 13 residues. V lost 4 bases, J lost 2 bases, and 3 bases lay in between.